These T cell receptor beta chains were read from a single sample in a study of control samples from healthy donors and cancer patients. Clones were sequenced by immunoSEQ multiplex PCR, and TCRdb holds only the in-frame ones, with some missing. The table has approximately 100,000 clones, roughly 90% seen once. The specimen sequenced was blood. The receptors come from a woman aged 50 to 65 in good health. Each CDR3 is given with its conserved first and last residue. D genes are given only for firm matches. The listing skips clone size in some rows; elsewhere it reads once, few, many or a size class.

v_call,clone_size,d_call,j_call,cdr3_aa,cdr3_nt
TRBV11-2,once,-,TRBJ1-3,CASRALGGRGNTIYF,TGTGCCAGCAGGGCCTTGGGCGGGCGGGGAAACACCATATATTTT
TRBV5-1,-,TRBD1,TRBJ2-4,CASSLVPGGAKNIQYF,TGCGCCAGCAGCTTGGTACCAGGGGGAGCCAAAAACATTCAGTACTTC
TRBV9,-,-,TRBJ2-3,CASSGLDTQYF,TGTGCCAGCAGCGGGTTAGATACGCAGTATTTT
TRBV10-3,-,-,TRBJ1-6,CAISERDNSPLHF,TGTGCCATCAGTGAACGGGATAATTCACCCCTCCACTTT
TRBV7-2,-,-,TRBJ1-5,CASSEYSNQPQHF,TGTGCCAGCAGCGAATATAGCAATCAGCCCCAGCATTTT
TRBV6-2/TRBV6-3,-,-,TRBJ1-6,CASSDFAGSSYNSPLHF,TGTGCCAGCAGTGACTTCGCAGGGAGCTCCTATAATTCACCCCTCCACTTT
TRBV29-1,-,-,TRBJ2-5,CSVAGQETQYF,TGCAGCGTTGCGGGTCAAGAGACCCAGTACTTC
TRBV5-4,few,-,TRBJ2-5,CASSLFNTETQYF,TGTGCCAGCAGCTTGTTTAATACGGAGACCCAGTACTTC
TRBV10-3,-,-,TRBJ1-5,CAIRALFHQPQHF,TGTGCCATCAGGGCCCTATTCCATCAGCCCCAGCATTTT
TRBV5-8,-,-,TRBJ2-5,CASSLGVSGDTGYF,TGTGCCAGCAGCTTGGGGGTTTCAGGAGACACTGGGTACTTC
TRBV18,-,TRBD2,TRBJ2-1,CASSLLGGERSEQFF,TGTGCCAGCTCCCTCCTCGGGGGGGAACGATCAGAGCAGTTCTTC
TRBV3-1/TRBV3-2,-,-,TRBJ1-6,CASSQSLQGIRNSPLHF,TGTGCCAGCAGCCAGTCACTCCAGGGAATCCGTAATTCACCCCTCCACTTT
TRBV11-3,few,-,TRBJ1-1,CASSLGGTRNTEAFF,TGTGCCAGCAGCTTAGGTGGGACAAGAAACACTGAAGCTTTCTTT
TRBV7-9,-,-,TRBJ1-1,CASLGGTEAFF,TGTGCCAGCCTCGGGGGCACTGAAGCTTTCTTT
TRBV18,-,-,TRBJ1-3,CASSPPFRSGNTIYF,TGTGCCAGCTCACCACCTTTTCGCTCTGGAAACACCATATATTTT
TRBV5-6,-,-,TRBJ2-5,CASSSLHETQYF,TGTGCCAGCAGCTCCCTACACGAGACCCAGTACTTC
TRBV5-1,-,-,TRBJ1-6,CASSTDLGPNSPLHF,TGCGCCAGCAGCACCGATTTGGGACCTAATTCACCCCTCCACTTT
TRBV11-2,-,-,TRBJ1-2,CASSLGWQGLGGYTF,TGTGCCAGCAGCTTAGGGTGGCAGGGATTGGGTGGCTACACCTTC